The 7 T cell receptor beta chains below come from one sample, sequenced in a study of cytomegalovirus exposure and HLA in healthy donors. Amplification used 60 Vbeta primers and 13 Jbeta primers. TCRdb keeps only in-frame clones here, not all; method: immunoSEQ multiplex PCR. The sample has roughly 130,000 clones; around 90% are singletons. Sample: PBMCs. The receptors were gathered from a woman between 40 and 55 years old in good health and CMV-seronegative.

This chain's CDR3 is CASSLDRGDNYGYTF. The CDR3 DNA follows: TGTGCCAGCAGTTTGGACAGGGGGGATAACTATGGCTACACCTTC. V and J are TRBV2 and TRBJ1-2, with 10 bases fitting TRBD1. Looked up from germline, CDR1 is SNHLY and CDR2 is FYNNEI. The J segment lost 1 base and the V segment lost 5 bases, leaving 4 bases of the junction unmatched. The CDR3 sequence is 15 residues long.

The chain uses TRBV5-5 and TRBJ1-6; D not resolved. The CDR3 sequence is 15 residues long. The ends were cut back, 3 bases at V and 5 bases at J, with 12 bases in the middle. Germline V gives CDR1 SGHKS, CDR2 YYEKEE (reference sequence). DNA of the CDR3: TGTGCCAGCAGCTCTTCGGAGTGGCATAATTCACCCCTCCACTTT. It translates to CASSSSEWHNSPLHF.

The CDR3 sequence is CASSLSGTFSYEQYF. The CDR3 DNA reads as TGTGCCAGCAGCCTTAGCGGGACCTTCTCCTACGAGCAGTACTTC. This chain links TRBV28 with TRBJ2-7, with TRBD2 identical over 8 bases. CDR3 size: 15 residues. The trim removed 6 bases at V and 0 bases at J, leaving 7 bases unmatched. Germline-derived CDR1 and CDR2 are MDHEN and SYDVKM.

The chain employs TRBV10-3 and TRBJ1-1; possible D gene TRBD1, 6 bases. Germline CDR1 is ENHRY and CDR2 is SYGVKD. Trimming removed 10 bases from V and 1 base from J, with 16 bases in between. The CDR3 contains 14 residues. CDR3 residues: CASQGTQRNTEAFF. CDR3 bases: TGTGCCAGCCAGGGGACACAGCGGAACACTGAAGCTTTCTTT.

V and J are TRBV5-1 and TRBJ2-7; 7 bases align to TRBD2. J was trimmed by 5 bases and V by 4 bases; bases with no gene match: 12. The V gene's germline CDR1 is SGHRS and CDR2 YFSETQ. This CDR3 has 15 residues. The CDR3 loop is CASSPDAAGVNEQYF. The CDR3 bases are TGCGCCAGCAGCCCAGACGCTGCGGGGGTGAACGAGCAGTACTTC. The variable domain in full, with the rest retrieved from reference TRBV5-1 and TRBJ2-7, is KAGVTQTPRYLIKTRGQQVTLSCSPISGHRSVSWYQQTPGQGLQFLFEYFSETQRNKGNFPGRFSGRQFSNSRSEMNVSTLELGDSALYLCASSPDAAGVNEQYFGPGTRLTVT.

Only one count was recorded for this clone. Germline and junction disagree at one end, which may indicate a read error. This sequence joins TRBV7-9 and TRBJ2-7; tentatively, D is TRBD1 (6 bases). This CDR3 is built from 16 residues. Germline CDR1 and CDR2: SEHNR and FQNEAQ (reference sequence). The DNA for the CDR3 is TGTTCCAGCAGCACCTGGGGGACAAGGGGGAGCTACGAGCAGTACTTC. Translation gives CSSSTWGTRGSYEQYF.

CDR3 in amino acids: CASSQLTGHANTGELFF. The CDR3 coding sequence is TGTGCCAGCAGCCAACTGACAGGACATGCGAACACCGGGGAGCTGTTTTTT. V gene TRBV4-2 combines with J gene TRBJ2-2; TRBD1 is a possible D gene (6 bases). The CDR3 has 17 residues. Germline-derived CDR1 and CDR2 are LGHNA and YNFKEQ. V gave up 2 bases and J gave up 0 bases, with 13 bases separating them.